Sequencing of this TCR beta chain was carried out in a study of T cell repertoires in cytomegalovirus infection. Study-level information: The public TCR beta signatures pointed to both CMV infection and matching HLA type.

Whole-study results and caveats: There were carriers of CMV plus the relevant HLA, and cumulative public TCR beta family frequency identified them. HLA-C-restricted CMV clonotypes gave the most frequent clonotype in two of eight donors.

TCRdb reprocessed the reads via MiXCR and lists one record per CDR3 protein. The table includes approximately 110,000 distinct CDR3 sequences, less than 55% detected once. The CDR3 runs to 15 residues. Germline V CDR1 and CDR2: MGHRA, YSYEKL. About this clonotype: What it binds is not known. Germline and junction disagree at one end, which may indicate a read error.

The chain recombines TRBV4-1 with TRBJ1-5; the D is unclear. The TCR comes from a human donor in good health (CMV status not recorded). Some clones in this sample may be carry-over from other donors' samples. Material: CD8+ T cells from cultured PBMCs, obtained from culture after CMV antigen stimulation. CDR3 DNA sequence: TGTGCCAGCAGCCAACTCGAGGGCAGCAATCAGCCCCAGCATTTT. It codes for CASSQLEGSNQPQHF.